What follows are 25 T cell receptor beta chains derived from one specimen sequenced in a study of T cells in women clearing cervical HPV infection. The table came from immunoSEQ multiplex PCR; TCRdb's copy has only in-frame clones and leaves some out. This sample's clone table lists about 30,000 clones. The sequenced sample was blood buffy coat. The source of these receptors is a woman between 18 and 70 years old with a cervical HPV16 infection that either progressed to CIN3+ or cleared (not recorded which).

Details on this clone: The read is 3 residues too short to cover the CDR3 end, so that end is filled in from the germline J gene. V is TRBV3-1 (or the pseudogene TRBV3-2) and J is TRBJ2-7; possibly TRBD1 for D (6 bases). The CDR3 extends over 15 amino acids. CDR1 and CDR2 (germline): LGHDT, YNNKEL (reference sequence). V was trimmed by 0 bases and J by 3 bases, leaving 12 bases between them. CDR3 DNA, as far as it was read: TGTGCCAGCAGCCAAGAGGGGACCAGGGGCTACGAG. This translates into CASSQEGTRGYE. The complete CDR3 sequence is CASSQEGTRGYEQYF.

A word on this clone: The DNA ends 3 residues before the CDR3 does, and the rest of the CDR3 is filled in from the germline J gene. The V call is TRBV13, the J call TRBJ1-3; a possible D gene is TRBD1 (5 bases). V lost 5 bases and J 0 bases, leaving 17 bases between the germline ends. CDR1 is PRHDT, CDR2 FYEKMQ, per germline (reference sequence). This CDR3 region has 17 residues. The CDR3 bases that were read are TGTGCCAGCAGCCGGGGGGTATCGATAAGCTCTGGAAACACC. This translates into CASSRGVSISSGNT. The entire CDR3 sequence reads CASSRGVSISSGNTIYF. The full variable domain, its missing parts supplied by reference TRBV13 and TRBJ1-3, is AAGVIQSPRHLIKEKRETATLKCYPIPRHDTVYWYQQGPGQDPQFLISFYEKMQSDKGSIPDRFSAQQFSDYHSELNMSSLELGDSALYFCASSRGVSISSGNTIYFGEGSWLTVV.

On this clone itself: With the read ending 3 residues before the CDR3 end, the germline J gene is used to fill in that end. V gene TRBV20-1 combines with J gene TRBJ2-7; D possibly uses TRBD1 or TRBD2 (5 bases each). V lost 0 bases and J 3 bases, leaving 15 bases between the germline ends. Germline V CDR1 and CDR2: DFQATT, SNEGSKA (reference sequence). This CDR3 has 15 residues. The sequenced part of the CDR3 DNA is TGCAGTGCTAGAGATAGAGGGGAAGTGTTCTACGAG. This encodes CSARDRGEVFYE. The CDR3 as a whole reads CSARDRGEVFYEQYF.

About this clone: Sequencing ends 3 residues short of the CDR3 end; the germline J gene provides the rest. J is TRBJ2-5 and V is TRBV4-2; TRBD1 matches 9 bases. J was trimmed by 4 bases and V by 3 bases; bases with no gene match: 6. This CDR3 has 15 residues. Per the germline V gene, CDR1 is LGHNA and CDR2 is YNFKEQ. Incomplete CDR3 DNA: TGTGCCAGCAGCCAGACAGGGGGTCTAGGAGAGACC. Residues: CASSQTGGLGET. The full CDR3 is CASSQTGGLGETQYF.

Regarding this clone: The sequence runs out 3 residues before the end of the CDR3; the remainder is reconstructed from the germline J gene. The chain couples TRBV20-1 to TRBJ2-1; 7 bases align to TRBD2. Trimming removed 0 bases from V and 3 bases from J; junction bases left unmatched: 11. The CDR3 runs to 17 residues. Germline lookup yields CDR1 DFQATT and CDR2 SNEGSKA (reference sequence). CDR3 bases read: TGCAGTGCTAGAGACCCCCTACTAGCGAATCTCTACAATGAG. As protein: CSARDPLLANLYNE. The whole CDR3 is CSARDPLLANLYNEQFF.

With regard to this clone: Coverage ceases 3 residues before the CDR3 finishes, and the germline J gene fills in the end. The chain recombines TRBV10-1 with TRBJ2-1, with 8 bases that match TRBD2. Germline V gene lookup returns CDR1 WNHNN and CDR2 SYGVQD (reference sequence). The CDR3 is made up of 13 amino acids. J was trimmed by 9 bases and V by 7 bases; bases with no gene match: 8. The CDR3 protein is CASTGLRGGEQFF. CDR3 bases read: TGCGCCAGCACGGGACTCCGGGGGGGTGAG.

Comment on this clone: The read falls 3 residues short of the CDR3 end, and the missing part is taken from the germline J gene. The chain employs TRBV20-1 and TRBJ2-2, with 14 positions matching TRBD2. Germline loops: CDR1 DFQATT, CDR2 SNEGSKA (reference sequence). V lost 5 bases and J lost 1; bases outside the gene matches: 6. CDR3 size: 17 residues. The CDR3 bases that were read are TGCAGTGCTGCCGGGACTAGCGGGGGTGAGAACACCGGGGAG. Encoded protein: CSAAGTSGGENTGE. The whole CDR3 protein is CSAAGTSGGENTGELFF.

To note about this clone: The CDR3 end is not reached by the read, which stops 3 residues before it; the germline J gene fills it in. This chain connects TRBV20-1 to TRBJ1-2, with D unclear. CDR1 DFQATT and CDR2 SNEGSKA come from the germline V gene (reference sequence). Trimming shortened V by 2 bases and J by 1 base, and 5 bases separated the two germline ends. CDR3 length: 12 residues. CDR3 DNA, as far as it was read: TGCAGTGCTAGATCAATTAACTATGGC. It codes for CSARSINYG. The complete CDR3 sequence is CSARSINYGYTF.

Notes on this clone: The CDR3 end lies 3 residues beyond the end of the read and is filled in from the germline J gene. The same CDR3 arises from other DNA sequences in this sample as well. The chain combines TRBV6-1 with TRBJ2-5; D is unresolved. V lost 4 bases and J lost 1, with 16 bases in between. The CDR3 covers 16 residues. CDR1 is MNHNS, CDR2 SASEGT, per germline. Incomplete CDR3 DNA: TGTGCCAGCAGTGGGTCCTCGTGGGCAGGCCAAGAGACC. This codes for CASSGSSWAGQET. The entire CDR3 protein is CASSGSSWAGQETQYF.

Details on this clone: The read terminates 3 residues ahead of where the CDR3 ends, so the germline J gene completes it. This sample also contains other DNA sequences that code for the same CDR3. This sequence joins TRBV20-1 and TRBJ2-7; D might be TRBD1 (6 bases). The CDR3 totals 14 residues. The V gene's germline CDR1 is DFQATT and CDR2 SNEGSKA (reference sequence). V was pared by 5 bases and J by 0 bases, with 14 bases between. The CDR3 sequence: CSAEDSSNSYEQYF. Incomplete CDR3 DNA: TGCAGTGCTGAGGACAGCTCAAACTCCTACGAG.

Details on this clone: The CDR3 end lies 3 residues beyond the end of the read and is filled in from the germline J gene. V is TRBV19 and J is TRBJ2-2; TRBD1 is a possible D gene (6 bases). The ends were cut back, 10 bases at V and 4 bases at J, with 16 bases in the middle. CDR3 length: 14 amino acids. CDR1 and CDR2 (germline): LNHDA, SQIVND (reference sequence). Partial CDR3 DNA: TGTGCCACCGATCCGGGACAACGCACCGGGGAG. Translation: CATDPGQRTGE. The whole CDR3 is CATDPGQRTGELFF.

Remarks on this clone: The read finishes 3 residues shy of the CDR3 end, and the germline J gene is used to complete it. The chain uses TRBV4-2 and TRBJ1-1, with a tentative D call TRBD1 (6 bases). Germline CDR1 reads LGHNA; CDR2 reads YNFKEQ. The length of the CDR3 is 13 residues. The CDR3: CASSQSEGDRAFF. CDR3 DNA (partial): TGTGCCAGCAGTCAATCCGAGGGGGACCGG.

Concerning this clone: Read coverage stops 3 residues before the CDR3 terminus; the germline J gene supplies the remainder. This chain connects TRBV5-1 to TRBJ2-7; 8 nucleotides agree with TRBD1. This CDR3 contains 15 residues. Germline values: CDR1 SGHRS, CDR2 YFSETQ. The trim removed 1 base at V and 2 bases at J, leaving 5 bases unmatched. Incomplete CDR3 DNA: TGCGCCAGCAGCTTGACCCGACAGGGGCCCTACGAG. It translates to CASSLTRQGPYE. The whole CDR3 sequence reads CASSLTRQGPYEQYF.

On this clone itself: The read gets to within 3 residues of the CDR3 end, and the germline J gene fills in the rest. V and J are TRBV12-3 or TRBV12-4 and TRBJ1-4, with 8 bases identical to TRBD1. With V trimmed by 8 bases and J by 5 bases, 7 bases remained unmatched. The CDR3 extends over 14 amino acids. The part of the CDR3 DNA that was read is TGTGCCAGCCTCGGGACAGGATTCAATGAAAAA. Protein: CASLGTGFNEK. The complete CDR3 protein is CASLGTGFNEKLFF.

Of note for this clone: The read finishes 3 residues shy of the CDR3 end, and the germline J gene is used to complete it. This chain uses TRBV5-6 with TRBJ2-5; 13 bases line up with TRBD2. CDR1 SGHDT and CDR2 YYEEEE come from the germline V gene. V shed 4 bases, J shed 4 bases, and the junction held 4 bases outside the gene matches. The CDR3 is 15 residues long. The sequenced CDR3 bases are TGTGCCAGCAGCCCAGGACTAGCGGGGGTAGAGACC. Its translation: CASSPGLAGVET. The entire CDR3 reads CASSPGLAGVETQYF.

With respect to this clone: With the read ending 3 residues before the CDR3 end, the germline J gene is used to fill in that end. This sequence joins TRBV20-1 and TRBJ1-2; 11 bases map to TRBD1. V lost 6 bases and J lost 4; bases outside the gene matches: 10. Germline V CDR1 and CDR2: DFQATT, SNEGSKA (reference sequence). The CDR3 spans 15 residues. CDR3 sequence reads: CSAMDRGRFGYGYTF. The CDR3 bases that were read are TGCAGTGCAATGGACAGGGGGCGGTTTGGCTATGGC.

Turning to this clone: The read terminates 3 residues before the CDR3 end, so the remaining end is supplied by the germline J gene. The chain joins TRBV30 to TRBJ1-2; 11 bases fit TRBD1. This CDR3 has 16 residues. Germline assignment: CDR1 GTSNPN and CDR2 SVGIG (reference sequence). CDR3 amino acids: CAWSVGTGGNFGGYTF. CDR3 DNA (partial): TGTGCCTGGAGTGTTGGGACAGGGGGAAACTTCGGGGGC.

As regards this clone: The read halts 3 residues ahead of the CDR3 end, with the missing end drawn from the germline J gene. The chain uses TRBV7-2 and TRBJ2-7; TRBD2 might be the D (6 bases). Germline-derived CDR1 and CDR2 are SGHTA and FQGNSA. The CDR3 spans 15 residues. Trimming removed 2 bases from V and 4 bases from J, with 15 bases in between. Partial CDR3 DNA: TGTGCCAGCAGCTTACTTCGGGACTTAAGATACGAG. Protein product: CASSLLRDLRYE. The CDR3 in its entirety is CASSLLRDLRYEQYF.

About this clone itself: The read ends 3 residues shy of where the CDR3 ends; the end is completed using the germline J gene. The chain couples TRBV18 to TRBJ1-1; 9 bases agree with TRBD1. The CDR3 extends over 14 amino acids. V lost 4 bases, J lost 7 bases, and 7 bases stayed unmatched. From germline, CDR1 is KGHSH and CDR2 LQKENI. CDR3 protein: CASSRDRASYEAFF. Partial CDR3 DNA: TGTGCCAGCTCACGGGACAGGGCTTCGTATGAA.

A note on this clone: The CDR3 end lies 3 residues beyond the end of the read and is filled in from the germline J gene. V usage is TRBV12-3 or TRBV12-4 and J usage is TRBJ2-7; 10 bases are a match to TRBD2. Trimming at V came to 7 bases and at J to 4 bases, leaving 19 bases not matched to a gene. This CDR3 has 18 amino acids. The CDR3 bases that were read are TGTGCCAGCACTCTTAGCGGGGGGAACGACCACAAACGTTACGAG. It codes for CASTLSGGNDHKRYE. The full CDR3 is CASTLSGGNDHKRYEQYF.

Comments on this clone: The read is 3 residues too short to cover the CDR3 end, so that end is filled in from the germline J gene. The chain couples TRBV4-1 to TRBJ1-2, with unresolved D. The CDR3 is 13 amino acids. CDR1 and CDR2 from the germline V gene are MGHRA and YSYEKL. The sequenced part of the CDR3 DNA is TGCGCCAGCAGCCCCGAGGGTCATGGGGGC. This encodes CASSPEGHGG. From start to end, the CDR3 is CASSPEGHGGYTF.

To note about this clone: The read falls 3 residues short of the CDR3 end, and the missing part is taken from the germline J gene. This chain links TRBV5-1 with TRBJ1-2, with 9 positions matching TRBD1. CDR1 and CDR2 from the germline V gene are SGHRS and YFSETQ. The CDR3 loop spans 15 amino acids. Trimming at V came to 0 bases and at J to 7 bases, leaving 7 bases not matched to a gene. CDR3 sequence reads: CASSLVGGQGLGYTF. The sequenced part of the CDR3 DNA is TGCGCCAGCAGCTTGGTGGGGGGACAGGGACTTGGC.

Turning to this clone: The read ends 3 residues before the CDR3 terminus; that terminus is restored from the germline J gene. The chain has TRBV7-9 and TRBJ1-1; D gene uncertain. V shed 5 bases and J shed 1 base, with 8 bases lying between them. CDR1 is SEHNR, CDR2 FQNEAQ, per germline (reference sequence). The length of the CDR3 is 13 residues. The CDR3 bases that were read are TGTGCCAGCAGCCTACAGCCGAACACTGAA. Its protein product is CASSLQPNTE. The CDR3 in full is CASSLQPNTEAFF.

Comment on this clone: The read ends 3 residues before the CDR3 terminus; that terminus is restored from the germline J gene. The chain employs TRBV6-1 and TRBJ2-5; D is possibly TRBD2 (6 bases). Trimming cost V 3 bases and J 7 bases, with 15 bases left between them. Germline loops: CDR1 MNHNS, CDR2 SASEGT. This CDR3 is 14 amino acids long. The CDR3 bases that were read are TGTGCCAGCAGTGAGAGCGCGGGATGGGGGACC. Its protein is CASSESAGWGT. The full CDR3 is CASSESAGWGTQYF.

Regarding this clone: Read sequence stops 3 residues before the CDR3 end, and the germline J gene provides the missing end. J is TRBJ2-3 and V is TRBV20-1; 11 bases match TRBD2. Germline loops: CDR1 DFQATT, CDR2 SNEGSKA (reference sequence). V trimming: 3 bases; J trimming: 1 base; junction bases outside the gene matches: 12. There are 18 residues in the CDR3. Incomplete CDR3 DNA: TGCAGTGCTAGGAGTCTAGCGGGGGGCAGCTCAGGCACAGATACG. Protein product: CSARSLAGGSSGTDT. The entire CDR3 protein reads CSARSLAGGSSGTDTQYF.